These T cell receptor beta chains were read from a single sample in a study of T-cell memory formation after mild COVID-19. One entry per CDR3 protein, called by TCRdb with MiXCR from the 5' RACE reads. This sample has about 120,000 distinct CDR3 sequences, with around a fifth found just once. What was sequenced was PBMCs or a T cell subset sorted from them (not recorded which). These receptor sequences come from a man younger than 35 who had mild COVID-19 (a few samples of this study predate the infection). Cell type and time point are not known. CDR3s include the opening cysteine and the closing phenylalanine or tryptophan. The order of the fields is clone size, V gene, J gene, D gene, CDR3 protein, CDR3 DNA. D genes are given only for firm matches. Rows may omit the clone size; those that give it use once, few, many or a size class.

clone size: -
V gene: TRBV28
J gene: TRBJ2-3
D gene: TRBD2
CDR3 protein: CASSSYRGGVDTQYF
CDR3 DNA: TGTGCCAGCAGTTCCTACCGCGGGGGTGTAGATACGCAGTATTTT

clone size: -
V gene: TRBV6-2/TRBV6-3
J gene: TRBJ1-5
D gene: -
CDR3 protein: CASSHKGRDYQPQHF
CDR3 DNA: TGTGCCAGCAGTCACAAGGGACGGGACTATCAGCCCCAGCATTTT

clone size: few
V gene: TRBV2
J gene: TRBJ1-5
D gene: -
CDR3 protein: CASSVYRDQPQHF
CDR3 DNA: TGTGCCAGCAGTGTCTACAGGGACCAGCCCCAGCATTTT

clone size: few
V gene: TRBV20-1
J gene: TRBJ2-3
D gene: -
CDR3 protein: CSARDRSSTDTQYF
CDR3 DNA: TGCAGTGCTAGAGATCGCAGCAGCACAGATACGCAGTATTTT

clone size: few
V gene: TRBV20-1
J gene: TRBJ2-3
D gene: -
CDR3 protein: CSARPYRDMRNTQYF
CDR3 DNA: TGCAGTGCTAGACCATACAGGGACATGCGAAATACGCAGTATTTT

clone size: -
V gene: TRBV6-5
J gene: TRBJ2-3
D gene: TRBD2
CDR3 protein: CASSYFGTSRGTDTQYF
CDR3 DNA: TGTGCCAGCAGTTACTTCGGGACTAGTCGAGGCACAGATACGCAGTATTTT

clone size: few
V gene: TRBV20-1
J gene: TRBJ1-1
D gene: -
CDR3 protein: CSALRGGNTEAFF
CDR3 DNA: TGCAGTGCCCTCCGCGGGGGGAACACTGAAGCTTTCTTT

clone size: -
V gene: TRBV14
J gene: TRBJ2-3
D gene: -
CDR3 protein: CASSAGRYADTQYF
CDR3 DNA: TGTGCCAGCAGCGCGGGGCGGTACGCAGATACGCAGTATTTT

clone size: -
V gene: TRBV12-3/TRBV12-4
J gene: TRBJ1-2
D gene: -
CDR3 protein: CASSSGVGTTF
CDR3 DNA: TGTGCCAGCAGTTCAGGGGTTGGAACCACCTTC

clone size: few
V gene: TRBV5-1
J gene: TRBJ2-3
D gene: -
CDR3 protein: CASSLEGVTTDTQYF
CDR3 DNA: TGCGCCAGCAGCTTGGAAGGGGTGACCACAGATACGCAGTATTTT

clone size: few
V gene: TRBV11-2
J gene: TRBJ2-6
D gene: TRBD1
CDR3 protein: CASSWSWTGKTGANVLTF
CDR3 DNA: TGTGCCAGCAGCTGGTCCTGGACAGGGAAGACTGGGGCCAACGTCCTGACTTTC

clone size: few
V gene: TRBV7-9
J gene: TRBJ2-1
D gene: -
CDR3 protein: CASSLEAGRDEQFF
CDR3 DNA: TGTGCCAGCAGCTTAGAGGCAGGGCGGGATGAGCAGTTCTTC

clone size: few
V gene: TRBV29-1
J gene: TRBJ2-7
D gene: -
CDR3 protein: CSVQGTYEQYF
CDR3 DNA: TGCAGCGTTCAGGGTACCTACGAGCAGTACTTC

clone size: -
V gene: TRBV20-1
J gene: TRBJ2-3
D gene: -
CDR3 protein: CSASYSRRTDTQYF
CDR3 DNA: TGCAGTGCTAGTTATAGCCGGAGAACAGATACGCAGTATTTT

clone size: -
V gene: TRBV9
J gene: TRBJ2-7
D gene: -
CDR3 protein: CASSVEGSTFSYEQYF
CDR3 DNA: TGTGCCAGCAGCGTAGAGGGCAGCACGTTCTCCTACGAGCAGTACTTC

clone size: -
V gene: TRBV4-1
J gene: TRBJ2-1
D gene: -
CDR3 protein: CASSQAQGDEQFF
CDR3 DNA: TGCGCCAGCAGCCAAGCGCAGGGCGATGAGCAGTTCTTC

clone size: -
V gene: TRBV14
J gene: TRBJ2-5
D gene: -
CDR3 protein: CASSPGHPGETQYF
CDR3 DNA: TGTGCCAGCAGCCCAGGACATCCCGGAGAGACCCAGTACTTC

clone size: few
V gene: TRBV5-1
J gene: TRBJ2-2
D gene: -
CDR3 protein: CASRPSHRLYRELFF
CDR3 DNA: TGCGCCAGCCGACCATCCCATAGGCTCTACCGGGAGCTGTTTTTT

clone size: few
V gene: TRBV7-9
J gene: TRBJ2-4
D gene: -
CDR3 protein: CATRSGPIAKNIQYF
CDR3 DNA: TGTGCCACCCGTTCGGGGCCAATAGCCAAAAACATTCAGTACTTC

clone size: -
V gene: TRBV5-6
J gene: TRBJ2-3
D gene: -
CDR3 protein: CASSLYRGTDTQYF
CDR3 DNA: TGTGCCAGCAGCCTGTACCGGGGCACAGATACGCAGTATTTT

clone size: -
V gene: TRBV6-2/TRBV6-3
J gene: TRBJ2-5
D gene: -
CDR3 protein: CASSSGGEETQYF
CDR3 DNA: TGTGCCAGCAGTTCAGGCGGGGAAGAGACCCAGTACTTC

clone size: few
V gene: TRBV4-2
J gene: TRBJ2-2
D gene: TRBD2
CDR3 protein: CASSYRGTSGGMETGELFF
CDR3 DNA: TGTGCCAGCAGTTACAGAGGGACTAGCGGGGGAATGGAGACCGGGGAGCTGTTTTTT

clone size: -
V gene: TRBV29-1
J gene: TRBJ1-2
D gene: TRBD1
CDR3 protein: CSARTGTGFGYTF
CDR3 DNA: TGCAGCGCCCGGACAGGGACCGGGTTCGGCTACACCTTC

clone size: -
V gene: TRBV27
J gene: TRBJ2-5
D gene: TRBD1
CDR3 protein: CASSPRTGELKTQYF
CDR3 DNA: TGTGCCAGCAGTCCCCGGACAGGGGAACTGAAGACCCAGTACTTC

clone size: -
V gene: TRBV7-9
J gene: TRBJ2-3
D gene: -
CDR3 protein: CASSPKGRTDTQYF
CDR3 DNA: TGTGCCAGCAGCCCTAAAGGGCGCACAGATACGCAGTATTTT

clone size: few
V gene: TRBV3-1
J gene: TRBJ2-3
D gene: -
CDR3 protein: CASSHQGKAQYF
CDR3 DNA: TGTGCCAGCAGCCACCAGGGGAAGGCGCAGTATTTT

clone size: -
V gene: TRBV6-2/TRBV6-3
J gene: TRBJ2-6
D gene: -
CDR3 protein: CASSGTESSGANVLTF
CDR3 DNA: TGTGCCAGCAGTGGGACGGAGAGCTCTGGGGCCAACGTCCTGACTTTC

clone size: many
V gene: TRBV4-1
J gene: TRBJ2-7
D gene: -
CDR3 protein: CASSQTLAPADEQYF
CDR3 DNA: TGCGCCAGCAGCCAGACTCTAGCTCCCGCAGACGAGCAGTACTTC

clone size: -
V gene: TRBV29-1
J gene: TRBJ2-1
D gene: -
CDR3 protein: CSVGSNEQFF
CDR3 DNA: TGCAGCGTGGGGAGCAATGAGCAGTTCTTC

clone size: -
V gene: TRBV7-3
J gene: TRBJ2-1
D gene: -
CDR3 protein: CASSSRASSYNEQFF
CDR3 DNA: TGTGCCAGCAGCTCGCGGGCCAGTTCATACAATGAGCAGTTCTTC

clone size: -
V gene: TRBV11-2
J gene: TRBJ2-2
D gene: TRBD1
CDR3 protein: CASTSGTGTSTGELFF
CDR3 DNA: TGTGCCAGCACATCGGGGACAGGGACCTCCACCGGGGAGCTGTTTTTT

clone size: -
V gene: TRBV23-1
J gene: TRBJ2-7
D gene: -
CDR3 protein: CASGDRACGREHEQYF
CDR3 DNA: TGCGCCAGCGGCGACAGGGCCTGCGGGCGGGAGCACGAGCAGTACTTC

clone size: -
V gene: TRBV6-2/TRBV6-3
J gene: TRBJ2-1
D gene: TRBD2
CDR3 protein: CASSYFGTSGVGNEQFF
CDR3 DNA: TGTGCCAGCAGTTACTTCGGCACTAGCGGGGTTGGTAATGAGCAGTTCTTC

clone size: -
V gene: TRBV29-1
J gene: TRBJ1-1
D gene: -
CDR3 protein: CSVVSANTEAFF
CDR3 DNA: TGCAGCGTTGTCTCTGCGAACACTGAAGCTTTCTTT

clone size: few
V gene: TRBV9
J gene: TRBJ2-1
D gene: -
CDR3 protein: CASSMDTHEQFF
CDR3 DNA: TGTGCCAGCAGCATGGACACTCATGAGCAGTTCTTC

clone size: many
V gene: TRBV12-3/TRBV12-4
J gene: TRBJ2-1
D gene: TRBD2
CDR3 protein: CASSFNWGGDSAGHEQFF
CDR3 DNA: TGTGCCAGCAGTTTCAATTGGGGGGGGGACTCGGCGGGCCATGAGCAGTTCTTC

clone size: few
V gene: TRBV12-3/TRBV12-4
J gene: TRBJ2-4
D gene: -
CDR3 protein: CASTPFERNIQYF
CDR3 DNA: TGTGCCAGCACCCCGTTCGAACGAAACATTCAGTACTTC

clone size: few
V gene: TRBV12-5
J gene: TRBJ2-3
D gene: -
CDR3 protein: CASGLKAGSDTQYF
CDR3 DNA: TGTGCTAGTGGTTTGAAGGCAGGGTCAGATACGCAGTATTTT

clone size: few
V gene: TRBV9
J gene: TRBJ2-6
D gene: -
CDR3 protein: CASTPGPGDVLTF
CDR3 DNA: TGTGCCAGCACCCCAGGACCAGGGGACGTCCTGACTTTC

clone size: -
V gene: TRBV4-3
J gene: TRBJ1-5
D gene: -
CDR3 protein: CASSRSQGLQPQHF
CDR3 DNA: TGCGCCAGCAGCCGATCCCAGGGGCTCCAGCCCCAGCATTTT

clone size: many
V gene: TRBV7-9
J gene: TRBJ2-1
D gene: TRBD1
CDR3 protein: CASRDRVDGEQFF
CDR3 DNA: TGTGCCAGCAGGGACAGGGTTGATGGTGAGCAGTTCTTC

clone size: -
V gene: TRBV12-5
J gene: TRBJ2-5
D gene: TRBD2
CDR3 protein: CASELSGGRTQYF
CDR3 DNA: TGTGCTAGTGAACTAAGCGGGGGTCGGACCCAGTACTTC

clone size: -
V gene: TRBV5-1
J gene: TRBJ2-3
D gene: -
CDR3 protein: CASRNNQGLGTDTQYF
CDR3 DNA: TGCGCCAGCAGAAATAATCAGGGGTTGGGCACAGATACGCAGTATTTT

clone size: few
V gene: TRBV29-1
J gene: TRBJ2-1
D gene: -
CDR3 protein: CSAEGVNYNEQFF
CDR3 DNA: TGCAGCGCCGAGGGGGTTAACTACAATGAGCAGTTCTTC

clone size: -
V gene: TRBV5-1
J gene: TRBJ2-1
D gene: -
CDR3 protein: CASSLGLVGATMFEQFF
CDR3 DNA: TGCGCCAGCAGCTTGGGACTAGTTGGGGCTACAATGTTTGAGCAGTTCTTC

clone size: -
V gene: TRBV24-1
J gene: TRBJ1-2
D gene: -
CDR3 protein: CATSVDRAYGYTF
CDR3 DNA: TGTGCCACCAGTGTAGACAGAGCCTATGGCTACACCTTC

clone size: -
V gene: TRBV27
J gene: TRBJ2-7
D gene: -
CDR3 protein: CASSLYYARSATGSSEQYF
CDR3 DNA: TGTGCCAGCAGTTTATACTATGCGAGGTCCGCGACAGGAAGCTCGGAGCAGTACTTC

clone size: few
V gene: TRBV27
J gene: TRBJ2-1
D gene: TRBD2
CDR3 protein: CASLPAGVYNEQFF
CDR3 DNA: TGTGCCAGCCTACCCGCGGGGGTCTACAATGAGCAGTTCTTC

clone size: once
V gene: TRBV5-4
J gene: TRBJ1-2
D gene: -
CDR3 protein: CASSLVDRGYTF
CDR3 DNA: TGTGCCAGCAGCCTGGTAGATCGGGGCTACACCTTC

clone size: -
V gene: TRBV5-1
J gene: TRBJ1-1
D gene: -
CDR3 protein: CASSLRANTEAFF
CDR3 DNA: TGCGCCAGCAGCTTGAGGGCAAACACTGAAGCTTTCTTT

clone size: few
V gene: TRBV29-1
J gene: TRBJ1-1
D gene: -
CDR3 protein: CSVEDPSGAAFF
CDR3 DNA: TGCAGCGTTGAAGATCCTTCCGGGGCCGCTTTCTTT

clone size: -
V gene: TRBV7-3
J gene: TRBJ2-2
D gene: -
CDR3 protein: CASSSSGLNTGELFF
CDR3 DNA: TGTGCCAGCAGCTCTTCGGGACTGAACACCGGGGAGCTGTTTTTT

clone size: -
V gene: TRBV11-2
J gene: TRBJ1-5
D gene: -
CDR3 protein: CASSDGTIGQHF
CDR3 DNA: TGTGCCAGCAGCGACGGGACAATTGGCCAGCATTTT

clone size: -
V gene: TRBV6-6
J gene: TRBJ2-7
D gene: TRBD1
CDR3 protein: CASSHRGQGYEQYF
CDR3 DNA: TGTGCCAGCAGCCACAGAGGACAGGGATACGAGCAGTACTTC

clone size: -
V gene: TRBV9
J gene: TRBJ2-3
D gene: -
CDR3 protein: CASSQGSHTQYF
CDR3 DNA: TGTGCCAGCAGCCAGGGTAGCCATACGCAGTATTTT